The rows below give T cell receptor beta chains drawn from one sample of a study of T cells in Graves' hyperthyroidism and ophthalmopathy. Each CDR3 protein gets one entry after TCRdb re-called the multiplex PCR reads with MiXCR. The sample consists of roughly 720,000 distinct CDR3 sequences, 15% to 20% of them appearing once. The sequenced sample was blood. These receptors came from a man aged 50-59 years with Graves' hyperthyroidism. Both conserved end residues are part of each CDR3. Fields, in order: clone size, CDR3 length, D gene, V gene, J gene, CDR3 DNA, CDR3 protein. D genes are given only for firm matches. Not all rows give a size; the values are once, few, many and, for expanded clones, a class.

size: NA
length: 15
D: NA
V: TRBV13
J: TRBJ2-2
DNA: TGTGCCAGCAGCTTATACCAGGCGAACACCGGGGAGCTGTTTTTT
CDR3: CASSLYQANTGELFF

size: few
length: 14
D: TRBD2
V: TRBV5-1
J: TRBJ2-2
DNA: TGCGCCAGCCGGGCGGGGGCGAACACCGGGGAGCTGTTTTTT
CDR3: CASRAGANTGELFF

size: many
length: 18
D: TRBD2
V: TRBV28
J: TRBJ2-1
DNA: TGTGCCAGCTTCCCGCTAGCGGGAGTCCCCCCAGCCTACAATGAGCAGTTCTTC
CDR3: CASFPLAGVPPAYNEQFF

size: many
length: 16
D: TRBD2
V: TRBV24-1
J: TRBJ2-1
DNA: TGTGCCACCAGTGATAGCGCGGGAGGGTCCTACAATGAGCAGTTCTTC
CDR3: CATSDSAGGSYNEQFF

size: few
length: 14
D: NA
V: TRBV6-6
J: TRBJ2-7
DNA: TGTGCCAGCAGTTACTCCTGGCAGGGGTACGAGCAGTACTTC
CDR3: CASSYSWQGYEQYF

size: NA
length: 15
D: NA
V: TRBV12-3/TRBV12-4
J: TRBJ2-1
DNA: TGTGCCAGCAGTGAAGGTGTCTCCTCCTACAATGAGCAGTTCTTC
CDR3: CASSEGVSSYNEQFF

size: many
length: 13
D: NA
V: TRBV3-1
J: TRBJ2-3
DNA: TGTGCCAGCAGCCAAAGGGGCACAGATACGCAGTATTTT
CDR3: CASSQRGTDTQYF

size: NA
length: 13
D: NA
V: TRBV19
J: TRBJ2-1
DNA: TGTGCCAGTAGTAACGCACAGGGATTTGAGCAGTTCTTC
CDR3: CASSNAQGFEQFF

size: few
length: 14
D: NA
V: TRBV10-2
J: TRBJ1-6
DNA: TGCGCCAGCAGTGAGGGCAGGGAAGGCTCACCCCTCCACTTT
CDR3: CASSEGREGSPLHF

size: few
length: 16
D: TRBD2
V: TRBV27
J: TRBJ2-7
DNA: TGTGCCAGCAGTCCGTCGAGCGGGGAAAGCTCCTACGAGCAGTACTTC
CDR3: CASSPSSGESSYEQYF

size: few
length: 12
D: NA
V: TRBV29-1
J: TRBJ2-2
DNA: TGCAGCGTTGAAGCGGGCTCCGGGGAGCTGTTTTTT
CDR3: CSVEAGSGELFF

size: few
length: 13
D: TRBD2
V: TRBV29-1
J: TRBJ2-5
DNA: TGCAGCGTTAAGACTAGCGGGATAGAGACCCAGTACTTC
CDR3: CSVKTSGIETQYF

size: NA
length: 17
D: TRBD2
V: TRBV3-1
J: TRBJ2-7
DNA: TGTGCCAGCAGCCCCTGGACTAGCGGGAGCCCCATTTACGAGCAGTACTTC
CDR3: CASSPWTSGSPIYEQYF

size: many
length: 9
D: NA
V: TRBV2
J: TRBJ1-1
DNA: TGTGCCAGCGGGGCTGAAGCTTTCTTT
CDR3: CASGAEAFF

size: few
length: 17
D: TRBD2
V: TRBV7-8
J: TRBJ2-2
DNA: TGTGCCAGCAGCTTAAACGTCCAGCGGGGGCACACCGGGGAGCTGTTTTTT
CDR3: CASSLNVQRGHTGELFF

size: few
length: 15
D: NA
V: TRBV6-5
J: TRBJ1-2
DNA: TGTGCCAGCAGTTCGGCCGACCGGGAGTCATATGGCTACACCTTC
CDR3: CASSSADRESYGYTF

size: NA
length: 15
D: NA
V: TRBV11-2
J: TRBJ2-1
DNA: TGTGCCAGCAGCTTGGCGGCGGGGCATTACAATGAGCAGTTCTTC
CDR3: CASSLAAGHYNEQFF

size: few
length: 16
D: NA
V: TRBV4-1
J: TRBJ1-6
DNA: TGCGCCAGCACCTTTATCCGGAGCTCCTATAATTCACCCCTCCACTTT
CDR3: CASTFIRSSYNSPLHF

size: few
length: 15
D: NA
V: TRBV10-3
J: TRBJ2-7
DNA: TGTGCCGTCAGTGAGTCGGGAGACAAAACCTACGAGCAGTACTTC
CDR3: CAVSESGDKTYEQYF

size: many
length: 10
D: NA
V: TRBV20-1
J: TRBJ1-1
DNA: TGCAGTGCTAGGAACAGGGAAGCTTTCTTT
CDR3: CSARNREAFF

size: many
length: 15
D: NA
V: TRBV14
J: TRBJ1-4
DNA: TGTGCCAGCAGCCAGTGGGCAGGAACTAATGAAAAACTGTTTTTT
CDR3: CASSQWAGTNEKLFF

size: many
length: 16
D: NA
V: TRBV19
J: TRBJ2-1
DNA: TGTGCCAGTAGTAACCCCGGGGGCACGAGGCACAATGAGCAGTTCTTC
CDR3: CASSNPGGTRHNEQFF

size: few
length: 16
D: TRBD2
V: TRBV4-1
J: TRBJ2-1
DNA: TGCGCCAGCAGCCCCGACAATCTGGCGGGAGCCAGGGAGCAGTTCTTC
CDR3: CASSPDNLAGAREQFF

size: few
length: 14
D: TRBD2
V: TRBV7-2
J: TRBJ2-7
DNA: TGTGCCAGCAGCCCGACTAGCGGGACTCACGAGCAGTACTTC
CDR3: CASSPTSGTHEQYF

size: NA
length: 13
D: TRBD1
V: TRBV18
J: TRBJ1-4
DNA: TGTGCCAGCTCACCTACAGGGGTCGAAAAACTGTTTTTT
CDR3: CASSPTGVEKLFF

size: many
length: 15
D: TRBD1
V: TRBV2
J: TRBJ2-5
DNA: TGTGCCAGCAGTCTGGACAGGGCGGGGTCACAGACCCAGTACTTC
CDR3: CASSLDRAGSQTQYF

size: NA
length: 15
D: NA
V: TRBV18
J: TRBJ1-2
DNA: TGTGCCAGCTCACCACCGAACGGATGGAACTATGGCTACACCTTC
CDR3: CASSPPNGWNYGYTF

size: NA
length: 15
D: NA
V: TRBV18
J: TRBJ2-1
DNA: TGTGCCAGCTCACCGGGGGCAGGGACCTACAATGAGCAGTTCTTC
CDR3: CASSPGAGTYNEQFF

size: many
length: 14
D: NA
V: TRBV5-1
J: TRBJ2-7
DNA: TGCGCCAGCAGCACCCGGGACGGTGCCTACGAGCAGTACTTC
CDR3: CASSTRDGAYEQYF

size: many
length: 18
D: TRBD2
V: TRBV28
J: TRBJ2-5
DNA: TGTGCCAGCAGTTTACGTGGAAGACTAGCGGACCATGGCGGGACCCAGTACTTC
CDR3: CASSLRGRLADHGGTQYF

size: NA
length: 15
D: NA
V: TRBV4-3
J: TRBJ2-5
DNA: TGCGCCAGCAGCCACGATCCGGGAAGACAAGAGACCCAGTACTTC
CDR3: CASSHDPGRQETQYF

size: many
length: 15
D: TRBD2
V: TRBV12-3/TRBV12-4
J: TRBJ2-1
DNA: TGTGCCAGCAGTCTCCGCCGGGGGGGTTACAATGAGCAGTTCTTC
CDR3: CASSLRRGGYNEQFF

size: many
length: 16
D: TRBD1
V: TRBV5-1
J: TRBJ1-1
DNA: TGCGCCAGCAGCGGGGACAGGGGAACAATGAACACTGAAGCTTTCTTT
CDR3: CASSGDRGTMNTEAFF

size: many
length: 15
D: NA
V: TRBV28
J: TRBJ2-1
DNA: TGTGCCAGCAGTTTGATAGTCGCGGCCTACAATGAGCAGTTCTTC
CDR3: CASSLIVAAYNEQFF

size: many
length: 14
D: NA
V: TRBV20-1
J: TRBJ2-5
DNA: TGCAGTGCTAGGGTCAGCGGGCCTCAAGAGACCCAGTACTTC
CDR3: CSARVSGPQETQYF

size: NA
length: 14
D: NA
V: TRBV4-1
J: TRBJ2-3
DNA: TGCGCCAGCAGCCAAGAACGAAATAGAGGCACGCAGTATTTT
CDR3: CASSQERNRGTQYF

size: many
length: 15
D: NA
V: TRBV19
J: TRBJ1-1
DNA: TGTGCCAGTAGTCTAGGGAGGAGGTCCAACACTGAAGCTTTCTTT
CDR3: CASSLGRRSNTEAFF

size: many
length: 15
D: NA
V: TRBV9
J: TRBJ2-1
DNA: TGTGCCAGCAGCGTAATCGGCGGACCGTACAATGAGCAGTTCTTC
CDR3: CASSVIGGPYNEQFF

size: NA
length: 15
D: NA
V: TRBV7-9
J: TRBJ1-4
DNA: TGTGCCAGCAGCCCCTTCGGACAGAACCATGAAAAACTGTTTTTT
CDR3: CASSPFGQNHEKLFF

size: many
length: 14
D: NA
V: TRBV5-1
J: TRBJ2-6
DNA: TGCGCCAGCCGCAGGGACTCTGGGGCCAACGTCCTGACTTTC
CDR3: CASRRDSGANVLTF

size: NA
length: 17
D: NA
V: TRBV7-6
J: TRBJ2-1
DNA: TGTGCCAGCAGCCCGAGTCCCCGGACTACCAACTACAATGAGCAGTTCTTC
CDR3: CASSPSPRTTNYNEQFF

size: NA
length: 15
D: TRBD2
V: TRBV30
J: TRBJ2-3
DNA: TGTGCCTGGAGCCCGGGACTAGCGGGAGCAGATACGCAGTATTTT
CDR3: CAWSPGLAGADTQYF

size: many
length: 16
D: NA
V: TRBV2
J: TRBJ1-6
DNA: TGTGCCAGCACGCCGGGGCGCGGACGGCTTAATTCACCCCTCCACTTT
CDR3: CASTPGRGRLNSPLHF

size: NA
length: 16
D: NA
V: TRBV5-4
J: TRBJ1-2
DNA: TGTGCCAGCACCTCCTTCCGGGGGCAGGGGTCGATTAACTACACCTTC
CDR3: CASTSFRGQGSINYTF

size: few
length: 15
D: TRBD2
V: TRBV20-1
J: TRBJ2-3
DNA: TGCAGTGCTAGAGATCGCGGGAGGGCCGTAGATACGCAGTATTTT
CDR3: CSARDRGRAVDTQYF

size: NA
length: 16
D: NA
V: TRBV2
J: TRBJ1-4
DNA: TGTGCCAGCAGTGGGACAGCTCTGGGGGAAAATGAAAAACTGTTTTTT
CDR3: CASSGTALGENEKLFF

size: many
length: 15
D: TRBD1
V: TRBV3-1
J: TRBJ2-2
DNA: TGTGCCAGCAGCCCGAGGGGACAGGGGGCCGGGGAGCTGTTTTTT
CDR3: CASSPRGQGAGELFF

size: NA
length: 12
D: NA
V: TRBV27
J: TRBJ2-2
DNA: TGTGCCAGCAGTTTATCTGGAGCAGAGCTGTTTTTT
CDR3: CASSLSGAELFF

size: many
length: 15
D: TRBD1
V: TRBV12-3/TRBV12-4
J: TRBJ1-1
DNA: TGTGCCAGCAGTTTAAAAGGACAGGGGGCCACTGAAGCTTTCTTT
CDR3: CASSLKGQGATEAFF

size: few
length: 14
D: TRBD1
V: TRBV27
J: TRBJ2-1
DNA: TGTGCCAGCTCCCGGACAGGCATTTACAATGAGCAGTTCTTC
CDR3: CASSRTGIYNEQFF

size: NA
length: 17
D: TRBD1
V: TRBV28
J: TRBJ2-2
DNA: TGTGCCAGCAGTTTGCATAACCTGGGACAGGGGCTCGGGGAGCTGTTTTTT
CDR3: CASSLHNLGQGLGELFF

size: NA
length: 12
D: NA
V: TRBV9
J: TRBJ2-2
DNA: TGTGCCAGCAGCGGAAAGCCCTGGGAGCTGTTTTTT
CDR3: CASSGKPWELFF

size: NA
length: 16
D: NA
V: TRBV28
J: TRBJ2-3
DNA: TGTGCCAGCAGTTTCGAGGCTGCGGGACGCACAGATACGCAGTATTTT
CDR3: CASSFEAAGRTDTQYF

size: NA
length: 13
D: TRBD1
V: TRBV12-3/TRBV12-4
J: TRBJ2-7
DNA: TGTGCCAGCAGTGTCGGACAGGTCTCCGAGCAGTACTTC
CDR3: CASSVGQVSEQYF

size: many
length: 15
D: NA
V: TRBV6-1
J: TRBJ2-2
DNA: TGTGCCAGCAGTTGGACAGACGCTTACACCGGGGAGCTGTTTTTT
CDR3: CASSWTDAYTGELFF